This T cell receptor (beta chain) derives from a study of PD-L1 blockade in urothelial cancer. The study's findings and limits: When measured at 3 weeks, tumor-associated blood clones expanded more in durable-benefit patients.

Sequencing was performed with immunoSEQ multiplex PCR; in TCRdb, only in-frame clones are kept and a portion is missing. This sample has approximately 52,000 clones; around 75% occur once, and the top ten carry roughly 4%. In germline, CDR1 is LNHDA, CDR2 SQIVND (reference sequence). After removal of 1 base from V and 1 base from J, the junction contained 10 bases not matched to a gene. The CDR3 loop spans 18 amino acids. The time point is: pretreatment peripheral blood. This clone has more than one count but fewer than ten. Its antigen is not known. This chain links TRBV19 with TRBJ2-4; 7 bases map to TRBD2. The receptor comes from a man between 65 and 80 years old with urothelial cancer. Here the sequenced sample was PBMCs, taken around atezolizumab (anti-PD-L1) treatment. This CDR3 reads CASSIVGVRREAKNIQYF. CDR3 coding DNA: TGTGCCAGTAGTATAGTCGGTGTCCGGCGGGAGGCCAAAAACATTCAGTACTTC.